This TCR beta chain was sequenced in a study of T cell responses to AZD1222 COVID-19 vaccine. Method: immunoSEQ multiplex PCR; TCRdb's copy keeps in-frame clones and lacks some. The table includes approximately 200,000 clones, about nine tenths detected once. Germline V gene data show CDR1 as SQVTM and CDR2 as ANQGSEA. The CDR3 runs to 14 residues. Trimming left V 4 bases short and J 4 bases short, with 14 bases between. The sequence came from an adult in good health. J is TRBJ1-5 and V is TRBV29-1, with no clear D. Material: peripheral blood, obtained on day 0 of MenACWY control vaccination. This chain's CDR3 is CSVASQDPNQPQHF. Written as DNA, the CDR3 is TGCAGCGTTGCAAGTCAGGACCCGAATCAGCCCCAGCATTTT.